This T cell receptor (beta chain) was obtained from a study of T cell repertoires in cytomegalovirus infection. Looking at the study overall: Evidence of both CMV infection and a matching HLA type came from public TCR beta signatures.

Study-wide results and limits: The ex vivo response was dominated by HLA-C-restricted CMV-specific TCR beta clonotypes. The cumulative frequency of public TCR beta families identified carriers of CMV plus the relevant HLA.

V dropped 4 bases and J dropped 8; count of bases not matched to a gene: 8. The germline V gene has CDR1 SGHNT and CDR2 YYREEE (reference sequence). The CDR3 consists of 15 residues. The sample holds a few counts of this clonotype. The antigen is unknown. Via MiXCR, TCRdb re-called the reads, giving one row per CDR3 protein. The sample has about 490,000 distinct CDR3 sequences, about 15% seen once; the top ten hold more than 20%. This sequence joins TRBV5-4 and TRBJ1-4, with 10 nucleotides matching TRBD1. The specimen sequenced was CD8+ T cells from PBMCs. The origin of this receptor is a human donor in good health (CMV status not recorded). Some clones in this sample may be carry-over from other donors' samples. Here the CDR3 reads CASSAPGTGEEKLFF. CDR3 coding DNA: TGTGCCAGCAGCGCCCCCGGGACAGGGGAAGAAAAACTGTTTTTT. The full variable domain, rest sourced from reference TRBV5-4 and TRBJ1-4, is ETGVTQSPTHLIKTRGQQVTLRCSSQSGHNTVSWYQQALGQGPQFIFQYYREEENGRGNFPPRFSGLQFPNYSSELNVNALELDDSALYLCASSAPGTGEEKLFFGSGTQLSVL.